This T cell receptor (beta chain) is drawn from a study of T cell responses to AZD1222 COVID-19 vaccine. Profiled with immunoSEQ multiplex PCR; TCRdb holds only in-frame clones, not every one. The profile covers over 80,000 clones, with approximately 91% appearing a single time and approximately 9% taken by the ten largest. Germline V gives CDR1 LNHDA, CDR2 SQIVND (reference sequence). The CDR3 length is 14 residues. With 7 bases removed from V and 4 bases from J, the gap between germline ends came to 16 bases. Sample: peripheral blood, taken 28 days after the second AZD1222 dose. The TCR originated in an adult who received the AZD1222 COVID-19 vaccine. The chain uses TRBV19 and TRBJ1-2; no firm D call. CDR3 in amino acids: CASTYTLITYGYTF. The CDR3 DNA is TGTGCCAGTACCTACACCCTGATAACCTATGGCTACACCTTC. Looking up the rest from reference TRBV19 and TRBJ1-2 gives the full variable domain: DGGITQSPKYLFRKEGQNVTLSCEQNLNHDAMYWYRQDPGQGLRLIYYSQIVNDFQKGDIAEGYSVSREKKESFPLTVTSAQKNPTAFYLCASTYTLITYGYTFGSGTRLTVV.